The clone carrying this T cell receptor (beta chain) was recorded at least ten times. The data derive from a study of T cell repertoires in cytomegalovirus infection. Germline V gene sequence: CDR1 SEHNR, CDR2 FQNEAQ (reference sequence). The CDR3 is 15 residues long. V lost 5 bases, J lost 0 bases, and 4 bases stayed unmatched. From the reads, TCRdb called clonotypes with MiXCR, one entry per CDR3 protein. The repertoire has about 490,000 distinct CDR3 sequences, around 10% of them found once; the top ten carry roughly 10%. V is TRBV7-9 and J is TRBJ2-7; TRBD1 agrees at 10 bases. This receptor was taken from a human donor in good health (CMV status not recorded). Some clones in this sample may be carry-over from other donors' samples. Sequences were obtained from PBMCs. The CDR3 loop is CASSNDRGLSYEQYF. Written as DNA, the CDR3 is TGTGCCAGCAGCAACGACAGGGGGCTCTCCTACGAGCAGTACTTC.